This entry concerns a single T cell receptor (beta chain). Germline CDR1 GTSNPN, CDR2 SVGIG (reference sequence). Germline trimming cut 1 base from V and 14 bases from J; bases unmatched to any gene: 12. The CDR3 loop spans 15 amino acids. Under the authors' procedure: From reference gene primer amplification, estimates of nucleated cell counts were derived. Here immunoSEQ multiplex PCR was the method, and the copy in TCRdb shows in-frame clones only, minus some. D and trimming were read from the DNA, whereas the V and J calls and clone size are those reported in that table. This sample has a few hundred thousand clones, with more than 75% found just once. This entry is derived from a study of blood T cell repertoires in COVID-19.

The sequenced sample was peripheral blood. The sequence was obtained from a human donor with acute or convalescent COVID-19. The donor label of this sample is uncertain. This chain connects TRBV30 to TRBJ2-1; 12 nucleotides match TRBD2. CDR3 in amino acids: CAWSGGLAGPLGKFF. Written as DNA, the CDR3 is TGTGCCTGGAGTGGAGGACTAGCGGGACCCCTTGGGAAGTTCTTC.